Listed below are T cell receptor beta chains from one sample, sequenced in a study of blood T cell repertoires in COVID-19. Clones were sequenced by immunoSEQ multiplex PCR, and TCRdb holds only the in-frame ones, with some missing. The table has more than 80,000 clones, 71% seen once. Material: peripheral blood. All receptors derive from a human donor with acute or convalescent COVID-19. The donor label of this sample is uncertain. The CDR3 runs from the conserved cysteine through the conserved F or W. A D gene is named only where the DNA matches it firmly.

cdr3_aa: CASSYSGGRANTEAFF
d_call: NA
j_call: TRBJ1-1
v_call: TRBV6-5

cdr3_aa: CASSSYGLALAGAQQETQYF
d_call: TRBD2
j_call: TRBJ2-5
v_call: TRBV27

cdr3_aa: CASRGGTGNRSPLHF
d_call: TRBD1
j_call: TRBJ1-6
v_call: TRBV2

cdr3_aa: CASSLFGTDTQYF
d_call: NA
j_call: TRBJ2-3
v_call: TRBV27

cdr3_aa: CASREQGKWETQYF
d_call: TRBD1
j_call: TRBJ2-5
v_call: TRBV10-2

cdr3_aa: CASSGGPFGAGGHQETQYF
d_call: TRBD2
j_call: TRBJ2-5
v_call: TRBV4-1

cdr3_aa: CASSLVWPGKDTDTQYF
d_call: NA
j_call: TRBJ2-3
v_call: TRBV5-8

cdr3_aa: CASGQGSSYEQYF
d_call: NA
j_call: TRBJ2-7
v_call: TRBV12-3/TRBV12-4

cdr3_aa: CASSQDQGFNSPLHF
d_call: NA
j_call: TRBJ1-6
v_call: TRBV4-1

cdr3_aa: CASSQDPVNYGYTF
d_call: NA
j_call: TRBJ1-2
v_call: TRBV3-1/TRBV3-2

cdr3_aa: CASSEKADRVHLSNYGYTF
d_call: TRBD1
j_call: TRBJ1-2
v_call: TRBV9

cdr3_aa: CASSVEGEELFF
d_call: NA
j_call: TRBJ2-2
v_call: TRBV9

cdr3_aa: CASSWAGNEQFF
d_call: NA
j_call: TRBJ2-1
v_call: TRBV27

cdr3_aa: CASLNPGQRNQPQHF
d_call: TRBD1
j_call: TRBJ1-5
v_call: TRBV19

cdr3_aa: CASSKRSGELFF
d_call: NA
j_call: TRBJ2-2
v_call: TRBV19

cdr3_aa: CSASTMQDRGTYEQYF
d_call: TRBD1
j_call: TRBJ2-7
v_call: TRBV20-1

cdr3_aa: CASSLRGFRDSSYEQYF
d_call: TRBD1
j_call: TRBJ2-7
v_call: TRBV14

cdr3_aa: CASSTYLNTEAFF
d_call: NA
j_call: TRBJ1-1
v_call: TRBV7-3

cdr3_aa: CASSAQTGANYGYTF
d_call: TRBD1
j_call: TRBJ1-2
v_call: TRBV9

cdr3_aa: CASSPMAGAVTDTQYF
d_call: NA
j_call: TRBJ2-3
v_call: TRBV14

cdr3_aa: CASSWDNNQPQHF
d_call: NA
j_call: TRBJ1-5
v_call: TRBV12-3/TRBV12-4

cdr3_aa: CASSEYKGQGELFF
d_call: NA
j_call: TRBJ2-2
v_call: TRBV25-1

cdr3_aa: CASSQDYNGYGYTF
d_call: NA
j_call: TRBJ1-2
v_call: TRBV3-1/TRBV3-2

cdr3_aa: CASSESGVVNSPLHF
d_call: NA
j_call: TRBJ1-6
v_call: TRBV2

cdr3_aa: CASSRDRGVETQYF
d_call: TRBD1
j_call: TRBJ2-5
v_call: TRBV7-7

cdr3_aa: CASSLEPRGGYEQYF
d_call: NA
j_call: TRBJ2-7
v_call: TRBV5-1

cdr3_aa: CASSLGNLAEAFF
d_call: NA
j_call: TRBJ1-1
v_call: TRBV5-1

cdr3_aa: CASSRDSSGNTIYF
d_call: TRBD1
j_call: TRBJ1-3
v_call: TRBV5-6

cdr3_aa: CASSQLPSGNTNTGELFF
d_call: TRBD2
j_call: TRBJ2-2
v_call: TRBV4-2

cdr3_aa: CASSPERVRQPQHF
d_call: NA
j_call: TRBJ1-5
v_call: TRBV18

cdr3_aa: CATSSSGTGAYGYTF
d_call: TRBD1
j_call: TRBJ1-2
v_call: TRBV24-1

cdr3_aa: CASSYIGQPQHF
d_call: NA
j_call: TRBJ1-5
v_call: TRBV5-4

cdr3_aa: CSATPSGNIQYF
d_call: TRBD2
j_call: TRBJ2-4
v_call: TRBV29-1

cdr3_aa: CASSLLQGLQNTEAFF
d_call: NA
j_call: TRBJ1-1
v_call: TRBV5-1

cdr3_aa: CASSYSGAGGAYGYTF
d_call: NA
j_call: TRBJ1-2
v_call: TRBV6-5